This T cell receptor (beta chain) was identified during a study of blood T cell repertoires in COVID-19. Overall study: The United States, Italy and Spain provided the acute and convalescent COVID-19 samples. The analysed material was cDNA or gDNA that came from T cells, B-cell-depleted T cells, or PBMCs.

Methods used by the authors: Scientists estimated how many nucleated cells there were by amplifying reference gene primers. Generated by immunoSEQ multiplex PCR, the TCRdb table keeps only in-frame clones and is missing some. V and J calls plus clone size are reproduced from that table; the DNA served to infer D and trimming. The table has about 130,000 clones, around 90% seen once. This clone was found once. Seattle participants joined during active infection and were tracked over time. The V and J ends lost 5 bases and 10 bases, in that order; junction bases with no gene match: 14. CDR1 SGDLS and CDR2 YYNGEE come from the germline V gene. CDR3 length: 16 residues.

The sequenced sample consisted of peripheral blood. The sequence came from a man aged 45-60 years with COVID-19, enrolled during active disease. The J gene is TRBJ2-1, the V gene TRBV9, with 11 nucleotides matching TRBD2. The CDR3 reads CASSLRLAGPMEEQFF. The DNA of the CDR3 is TGTGCCAGCAGTCTTAGACTAGCGGGGCCCATGGAAGAGCAGTTCTTC. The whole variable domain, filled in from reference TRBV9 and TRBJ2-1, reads DSGVTQTPKHLITATGQRVTLRCSPRSGDLSVYWYQQSLDQGLQFLIQYYNGEERAKGNILERFSAQQFPDLHSELNLSSLELGDSALYFCASSLRLAGPMEEQFFGPGTRLTVL.